This T cell receptor (beta chain) stems from a study of control samples from healthy donors and cancer patients. J gave up 4 bases and V 4 bases, and 13 bases lay outside the gene matches. In germline, CDR1 is SGHDT, CDR2 YYEEEE. CDR3 length equals 16 residues. Data came from immunoSEQ multiplex PCR; TCRdb stores just in-frame clones and leaves some out. The profile shows around 110,000 clones, over 90% of them singletons. This chain uses TRBV5-6 with TRBJ1-2; 7 bases map to TRBD1. Sequenced material: blood. The receptor was derived from a young man in good health. CDR3 protein: CASSRRTGVGGYGYTF. In DNA form, the CDR3 reads TGTGCCAGCAGCCGGAGAACAGGGGTGGGAGGCTATGGCTACACCTTC.